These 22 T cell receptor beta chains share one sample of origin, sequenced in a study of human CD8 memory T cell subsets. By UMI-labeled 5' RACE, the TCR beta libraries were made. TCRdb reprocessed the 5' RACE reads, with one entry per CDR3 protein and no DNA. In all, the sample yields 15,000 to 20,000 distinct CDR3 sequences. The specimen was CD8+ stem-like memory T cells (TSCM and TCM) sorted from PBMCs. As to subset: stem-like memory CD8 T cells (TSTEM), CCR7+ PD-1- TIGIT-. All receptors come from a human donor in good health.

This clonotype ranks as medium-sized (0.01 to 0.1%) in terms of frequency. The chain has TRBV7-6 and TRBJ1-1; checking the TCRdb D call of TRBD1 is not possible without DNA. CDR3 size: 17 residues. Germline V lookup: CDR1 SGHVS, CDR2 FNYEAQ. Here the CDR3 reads CASSFGTGSGRNTEAFF. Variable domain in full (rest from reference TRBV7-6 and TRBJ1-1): GAGVSQSPRYKVTKRGQDVALRCDPISGHVSLYWYRQALGQGPEFLTYFNYEAQQDKSGLPNDRFSAERPEGSISTLTIQRTEQRDSAMYRCASSFGTGSGRNTEAFFGQGTRLTVV.

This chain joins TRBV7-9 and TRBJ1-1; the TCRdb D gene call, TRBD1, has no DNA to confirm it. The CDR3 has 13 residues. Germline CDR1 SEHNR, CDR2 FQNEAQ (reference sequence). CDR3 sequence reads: CASSHRGVDEAFF. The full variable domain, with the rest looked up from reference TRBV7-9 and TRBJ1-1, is DTGVSQNPRHKITKRGQNVTFRCDPISEHNRLYWYRQTLGQGPEFLTYFQNEAQLEKSRLLSDRFSAERPKGSFSTLEIQRTEQGDSAMYLCASSHRGVDEAFFGQGTRLTVV.

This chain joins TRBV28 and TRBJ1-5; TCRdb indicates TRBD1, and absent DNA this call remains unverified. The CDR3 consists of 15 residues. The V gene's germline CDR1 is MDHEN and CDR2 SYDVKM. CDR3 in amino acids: CASQMGPHSNQPQHF.

CDR3 sequence reads: CASSSSSATYNEQFF. The chain has TRBV13 and TRBJ2-1; TCRdb indicates TRBD2, and absent DNA this call remains unverified. The V gene's germline CDR1 is PRHDT and CDR2 FYEKMQ (reference sequence). The CDR3 runs 15 residues.

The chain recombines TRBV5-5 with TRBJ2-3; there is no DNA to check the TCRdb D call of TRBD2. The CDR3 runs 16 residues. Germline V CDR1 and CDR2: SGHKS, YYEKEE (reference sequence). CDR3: CASSFRTSGYTDTQYF.

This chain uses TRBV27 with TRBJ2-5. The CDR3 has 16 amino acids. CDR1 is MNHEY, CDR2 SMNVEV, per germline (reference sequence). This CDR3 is CASSSYYDSSGETQYF.

This CDR3 reads CASREAPTYEQYF. J is TRBJ2-7 and V is TRBV5-1; TCRdb names TRBD2, which stays unverified in the absence of DNA. In germline, CDR1 is SGHRS, CDR2 YFSETQ. The CDR3 loop spans 13 amino acids.

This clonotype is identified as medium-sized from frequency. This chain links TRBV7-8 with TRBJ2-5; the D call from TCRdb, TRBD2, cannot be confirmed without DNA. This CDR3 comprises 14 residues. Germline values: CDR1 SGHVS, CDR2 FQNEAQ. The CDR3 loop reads CASSERGSQETQYF.

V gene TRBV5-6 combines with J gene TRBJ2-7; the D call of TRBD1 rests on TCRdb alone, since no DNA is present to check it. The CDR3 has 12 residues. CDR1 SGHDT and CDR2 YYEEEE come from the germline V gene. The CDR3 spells CASSPGRSEQYF.

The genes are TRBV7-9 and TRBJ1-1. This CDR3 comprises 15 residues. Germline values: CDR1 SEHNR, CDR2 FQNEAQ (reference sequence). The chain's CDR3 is CASSYEGGADTEAFF.

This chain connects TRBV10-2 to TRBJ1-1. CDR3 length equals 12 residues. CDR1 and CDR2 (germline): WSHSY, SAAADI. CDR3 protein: CASSESWVEAFF.

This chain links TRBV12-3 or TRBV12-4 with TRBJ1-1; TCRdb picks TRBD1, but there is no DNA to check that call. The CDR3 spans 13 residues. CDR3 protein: CASSWGGATEAFF.

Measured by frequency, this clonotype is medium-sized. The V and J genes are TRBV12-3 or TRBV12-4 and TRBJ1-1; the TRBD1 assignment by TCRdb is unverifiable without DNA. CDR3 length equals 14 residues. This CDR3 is CASSPVGGRTEAFF.

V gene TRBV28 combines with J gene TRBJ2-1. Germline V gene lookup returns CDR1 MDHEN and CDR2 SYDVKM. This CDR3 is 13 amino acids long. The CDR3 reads CASSPKAYNEQFF.

CDR3 sequence reads: CASSALTSGGARAYEQYF. V and J are TRBV7-2 and TRBJ2-7; TCRdb's D gene call, TRBD2, goes unchecked for lack of DNA. Germline V CDR1 and CDR2: SGHTA, FQGNSA. The CDR3 loop spans 18 amino acids.

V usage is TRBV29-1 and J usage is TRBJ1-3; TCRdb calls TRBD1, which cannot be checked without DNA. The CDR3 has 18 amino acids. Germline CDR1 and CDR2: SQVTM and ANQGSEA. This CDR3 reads CSVEERRIDRSSGNTIYF.

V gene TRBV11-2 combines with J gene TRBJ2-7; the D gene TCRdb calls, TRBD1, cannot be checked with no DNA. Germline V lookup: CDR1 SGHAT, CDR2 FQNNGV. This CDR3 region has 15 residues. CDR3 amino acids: CASSPPLGQPYEQYF.

This CDR3 reads CASSQELRGAGTDTQYF. This chain uses TRBV3-1 with TRBJ2-3; there is no DNA to check the TCRdb D call of TRBD1. CDR3 length: 17 residues. CDR1 is LGHDT and CDR2 is YNNKEL in the germline V gene (reference sequence).

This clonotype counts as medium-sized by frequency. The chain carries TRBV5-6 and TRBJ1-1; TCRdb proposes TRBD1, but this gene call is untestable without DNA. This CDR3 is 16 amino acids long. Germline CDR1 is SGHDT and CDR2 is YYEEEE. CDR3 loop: CASSLRTGRYNTEAFF. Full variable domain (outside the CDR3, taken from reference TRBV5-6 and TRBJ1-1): DAGVTQSPTHLIKTRGQQVTLRCSPKSGHDTVSWYQQALGQGPQFIFQYYEEEERQRGNFPDRFSGHQFPNYSSELNVNALLLGDSALYLCASSLRTGRYNTEAFFGQGTRLTVV.

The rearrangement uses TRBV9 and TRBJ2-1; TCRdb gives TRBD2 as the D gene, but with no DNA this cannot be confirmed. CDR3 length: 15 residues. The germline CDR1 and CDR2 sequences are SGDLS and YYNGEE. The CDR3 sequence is CASSVGGVLYNEQFF.

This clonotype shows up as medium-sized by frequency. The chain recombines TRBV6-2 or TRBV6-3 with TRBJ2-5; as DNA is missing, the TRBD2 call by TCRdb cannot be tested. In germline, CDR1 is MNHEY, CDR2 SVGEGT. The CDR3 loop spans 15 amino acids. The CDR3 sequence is CASADAVDLQETQYF.

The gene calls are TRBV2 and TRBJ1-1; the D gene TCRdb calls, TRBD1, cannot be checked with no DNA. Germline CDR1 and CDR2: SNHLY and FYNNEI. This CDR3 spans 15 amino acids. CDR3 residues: CASSENPGQVTEAFF.